This T cell receptor beta chain is from a study of cytomegalovirus exposure and HLA in healthy donors. Regarding the study as a whole: Immune exposure information available was restricted to CMV serostatus. In vitro confirmation showed three CMV-associated chains to be CMV antigen specific. Researchers left out some V segments, among them TRBV6-2 and TRBV6-3, as indistinguishable.

When sampled, the donors appeared nominally healthy, though they likely had unrecorded immune exposures. In the PCR, 60 Vbeta and 13 Jbeta primers were used. Assay used: immunoSEQ multiplex PCR; TCRdb lists only in-frame clones, some missing. The table records 200,000 or so clones, 65% to 85% of them present only once. The CDR3 contains 16 residues. From germline, CDR1 is MGHRA and CDR2 YSYEKL. V lost 0 bases and J lost 5, with 14 bases in between. Comments on this clone: Its matching antigen is unknown.

Sequences were obtained from PBMCs. The chain joins TRBV4-1 to TRBJ1-5, with TRBD1 as a possible D gene (6 bases). The receptor was isolated from a woman aged 30 to 39 in good health and CMV-seronegative. The CDR3 region is CASSQDSGRGYQPQHF. CDR3 coding DNA: TGCGCCAGCAGCCAAGATTCGGGCAGGGGTTATCAGCCCCAGCATTTT.